These 32 T cell receptor beta chains were all obtained from the same sample, sequenced in a study of blood T cells in healthy people across ages. For the second PCR, which ran for 7 to 11 cycles, a sample-barcoded 5' primer and a J-beta primer mix were used. TCRdb independently ran MiXCR on the 5' RACE reads; one entry per CDR3 protein. The table records about 1.8 million distinct CDR3 sequences, about 50% of them present only once. The source material was blood. The origin of the receptors is a woman between 40 and 55 years old in good health.

In this sample, this clonotype turned up a few times. V gene TRBV5-1 combines with J gene TRBJ2-5; no definite D call. This CDR3 contains 14 residues. The germline CDR1 and CDR2 sequences are SGHRS and YFSETQ. Trimming pared 4 bases from V and 4 bases from J, leaving 14 bases between. The CDR3 region has the DNA TGCGCCAGCAGCCCGCGGTCGTCGGGAGAGACCCAGTACTTC. As protein: CASSPRSSGETQYF. Looking up the rest from reference TRBV5-1 and TRBJ2-5 gives the full variable domain: KAGVTQTPRYLIKTRGQQVTLSCSPISGHRSVSWYQQTPGQGLQFLFEYFSETQRNKGNFPGRFSGRQFSNSRSEMNVSTLELGDSALYLCASSPRSSGETQYFGPGTRLLVL.

The rearrangement joins TRBV7-8 to TRBJ2-7, with D tentatively TRBD1 (6 bases). Trimming removed 4 bases at V and 5 bases at J, with 21 bases between. CDR1 and CDR2 (germline): SGHVS, FQNEAQ. This CDR3 has 16 residues. This chain's CDR3 is CASSSHDRPPPDEQYF. CDR3 bases: TGTGCCAGCAGCTCTCACGACAGGCCGCCCCCCGACGAGCAGTACTTC.

The V and J genes are TRBV29-1 and TRBJ2-1; D possibly uses TRBD1 or TRBD2 (5 bases each). Germline V gene lookup returns CDR1 SQVTM and CDR2 ANQGSEA. The V and J ends lost 6 bases and 5 bases respectively, with 14 bases between them. The CDR3 is 13 amino acids. CDR3 nucleotides: TGCAGCGTGAGGGGTTGGGCACACAATGAGCAGTTCTTC. It is translated as CSVRGWAHNEQFF.

This rearrangement joins TRBV27 to TRBJ2-7, with 8 bases aligning to TRBD1. Per germline, CDR1 MNHEY and CDR2 SMNVEV (reference sequence). V dropped 0 bases and J dropped 7; count of bases not matched to a gene: 5. This CDR3 has 14 amino acids. CDR3 in amino acids: CASSLSPRGREQYF. CDR3 coding DNA: TGTGCCAGCAGTTTATCCCCCAGGGGGCGTGAGCAGTACTTC.

The V and J genes are TRBV2 and TRBJ2-7; D not resolved. The end of the DNA fits TRBJ2-5 better, so the J call may be wrong. Germline V gives CDR1 SNHLY, CDR2 FYNNEI. The CDR3 consists of 10 residues. The CDR3 protein is CASTVETQYF. The DNA for the CDR3 is TGTGCCAGCACTGTGGAGACCCAGTACTTC.

V gene TRBV29-1 combines with J gene TRBJ2-1; no definite D call. The J call is doubtful: the DNA matches TRBJ2-7 better. Per germline, CDR1 SQVTM and CDR2 ANQGSEA. The CDR3 runs 12 residues. The CDR3: CSVQSSYNEQYF. CDR3 in DNA: TGCAGCGTCCAAAGCTCCTACAATGAGCAGTACTTC.

This chain uses TRBV4-2 with TRBJ2-1; possible D gene TRBD1, 5 bases. The CDR3 loop spans 13 amino acids. V gave up 0 bases and J gave up 8 bases, with 8 bases separating them. Germline CDR1 is LGHNA and CDR2 is YNFKEQ. DNA of the CDR3: TGTGCCAGCAGCCAAGACAGGGTCGATGAGCAGTTCTTC. It specifies CASSQDRVDEQFF.

This chain joins TRBV4-1 and TRBJ2-5; 10 positions match TRBD2. Germline V lookup: CDR1 MGHRA, CDR2 YSYEKL. The CDR3 has 16 amino acids. With V trimmed by 0 bases and J by 5 bases, 6 bases remained unmatched. The CDR3 DNA is TGCGCCAGCAGCCAAGATTCTAGCGGGGGATGGGAGACCCAGTACTTC. Protein: CASSQDSSGGWETQYF.

This chain uses TRBV28 with TRBJ2-7; no reliable D call. Judging by the DNA end, TRBJ2-5 fits better; the J call may be wrong. This CDR3 comprises 13 residues. Germline values: CDR1 MDHEN, CDR2 SYDVKM. The CDR3 spells CASSVSERETQYF. The CDR3 nucleotides are TGTGCCAGCAGTGTAAGTGAGCGAGAGACCCAGTACTTC.

The V and J genes are TRBV4-2 and TRBJ2-7; D ambiguous. Looked up from germline, CDR1 is LGHNA and CDR2 is YNFKEQ. This CDR3 has 14 amino acids. V lost 0 bases and J lost 0, with 6 bases in between. CDR3: CASSQEPFSYEQYF. The CDR3, as DNA: TGTGCCAGCAGCCAAGAACCCTTCTCCTACGAGCAGTACTTC.

Written as DNA, the CDR3 is TGTGCCAGCAGCTTAGAGCTCGGGGGCCGAACTAGCACAGATACGCAGTATTTT. Its protein is CASSLELGGRTSTDTQYF. This chain joins TRBV7-2 and TRBJ2-3; either TRBD1 or TRBD2 may supply D (6 bases each). CDR3 length: 18 residues. Germline V CDR1 and CDR2: SGHTA, FQGNSA. Between the trimmed V and J ends, which lost 1 base and 0 bases, there was a span of 17 bases.

This clonotype is a singleton in its sample. The J gene is TRBJ2-7, the V gene TRBV20-1, with 7 bases fitting TRBD1. The germline V gene has CDR1 DFQATT and CDR2 SNEGSKA (reference sequence). V was pared by 5 bases and J by 0 bases, with 10 bases of the junction left unmatched. This CDR3 is built from 15 residues. The CDR3 reads CSAPDRATSSYEQYF. DNA for the CDR3: TGCAGTGCTCCTGACAGGGCCACAAGCTCCTACGAGCAGTACTTC.

The chain recombines TRBV12-3 or TRBV12-4 with TRBJ1-2; D may be TRBD1 (5 bases). The V end was cut by 5 bases, the J end by 4 bases, with 17 bases between. The CDR3 consists of 15 residues. CDR3 in amino acids: CASSLMGRSLYGYTF. The CDR3 DNA is TGTGCCAGCAGTCTGATGGGGCGCAGCCTCTATGGCTACACCTTC.

J is TRBJ2-5 and V is TRBV10-3, with a possible D match to TRBD1 (6 bases). This CDR3 spans 14 amino acids. Per the germline V gene, CDR1 is ENHRY and CDR2 is SYGVKD. Trimming took off 4 bases at V and 1 base at J, with 10 bases between the two ends. DNA of the CDR3: TGTGCCATCAGTGGGCAGGACAGCCAAGAGACCCAGTACTTC. Protein sequence: CAISGQDSQETQYF.

The chain couples TRBV25-1 to TRBJ2-1; no definite D call. V lost 2 bases, J lost 9 bases, and 8 bases lay in between. CDR1 is MGHDK, CDR2 SYGVNS, per germline. The CDR3 totals 12 residues. The CDR3, as DNA: TGTGCCAGCAGTGAACGGTGGGGTGAGCAGTTCTTC. This codes for CASSERWGEQFF.

This clonotype was counted between two and nine times. V is TRBV24-1 and J is TRBJ2-5; D uncertain. Germline assignment: CDR1 KGHDR and CDR2 SFDVKD. V lost 2 bases, J lost 5 bases, and 5 bases lay in between. The CDR3 contains 12 residues. In DNA, the CDR3 is TGTGCCACCAGTGATTCTTTGGAGACCCAGTACTTC. It is translated as CATSDSLETQYF.

This clonotype was seen a few times. This chain connects TRBV9 to TRBJ2-1; D is undetermined. Germline CDR1 and CDR2: SGDLS and YYNGEE. Deletions cut 0 bases from V and 3 bases from J, with 10 bases between. The CDR3 length is 15 residues. CDR3 protein: CASSVGLDLYNEQFF. CDR3 in DNA: TGTGCCAGCAGCGTAGGCCTAGACCTCTACAATGAGCAGTTCTTC.

This sequence joins TRBV6-6 and TRBJ1-2, with D uncertain. This CDR3 contains 15 residues. Trimming left V 0 bases short and J 7 bases short, with 15 bases between. Germline values: CDR1 MNHNY, CDR2 SVGAGI (reference sequence). The CDR3: CASSYSPGGEAGYTF. The CDR3 region has the DNA TGTGCCAGCAGTTACTCCCCGGGCGGGGAGGCTGGCTACACCTTC.

Concerning this clonotype: One junction end disagrees with the germline gene, perhaps due to a read error. The chain uses TRBV20-1 and TRBJ2-5; D not resolved. CDR3 size: 14 residues. Germline V gene data show CDR1 as DFQATT and CDR2 as SNEGSKA (reference sequence). This CDR3 is CSARRKRLQETRYF. The DNA for the CDR3 is TGCAGTGCTAGGAGAAAGAGGCTCCAAGAGACCCGGTACTTC.

This chain uses TRBV5-1 with TRBJ2-3; D may correspond to TRBD1 or TRBD2 (5 bases each). This CDR3 contains 16 residues. With 0 bases removed from V and 0 bases from J, the gap between germline ends came to 11 bases. From germline, CDR1 is SGHRS and CDR2 YFSETQ. CDR3 residues: CASSLARGISTDTQYF. The CDR3 DNA is TGCGCCAGCAGCTTGGCCCGGGGCATTAGCACAGATACGCAGTATTTT.

This clonotype appeared once. The V call is TRBV6-5, the J call TRBJ2-3; 10 positions agree with TRBD2. Germline loops: CDR1 MNHEY, CDR2 SVGAGI. CDR3 length: 15 residues. Trimming took 2 bases from V and 4 from J; bases not matched to a gene: 3. CDR3 sequence (DNA): TGTGCCAGCAGTTACACACTAGCGGGGTCAGATACGCAGTATTTT. It yields the protein CASSYTLAGSDTQYF.

The chain has TRBV20-1 and TRBJ2-1, with D possibly called TRBD1 or TRBD2 (5 bases each). This CDR3 contains 14 residues. CDR1 is DFQATT and CDR2 is SNEGSKA in the germline V gene (reference sequence). V was cut by 0 bases and J by 6 bases, with 12 bases left in between. CDR3 sequence reads: CSARDIRGANEQFF. The CDR3 region has the DNA TGCAGTGCTAGAGATATCCGAGGGGCCAATGAGCAGTTCTTC.

This chain connects TRBV3-1 to TRBJ2-1; TRBD1 agrees at 7 bases. The junction had 3 bases not matched to a gene; V was cut back by 1 base and J by 6 bases. The CDR3 is made up of 14 amino acids. Germline CDR1 is LGHDT and CDR2 is YNNKEL (reference sequence). The CDR3 region is CASSQGQGRNEQFF. The CDR3 nucleotides read TGTGCCAGCAGCCAAGGACAGGGTCGCAATGAGCAGTTCTTC.

This clonotype was found a few times. The chain joins TRBV27 to TRBJ2-3; 12 bases are a match to TRBD1. There are 19 residues in the CDR3. The J segment lost 5 bases and the V segment lost 6 bases, leaving 18 bases of the junction unmatched. The germline gives CDR1 MNHEY, CDR2 SMNVEV (reference sequence). The CDR3 protein is CASSSNRDRGPSGEDTQYF. CDR3 sequence (DNA): TGTGCCAGCAGCTCGAACCGGGACAGGGGGCCAAGTGGAGAAGATACGCAGTATTTT.

A word on this clonotype: The junction and the germline gene differ at one end; a read error may be behind it. The J gene is TRBJ2-6, the V gene TRBV7-9; tentatively, D is TRBD1 or TRBD2 (5 bases each). Germline-derived CDR1 and CDR2 are SEHNR and FQNEAQ (reference sequence). This CDR3 spans 17 amino acids. CDR3 DNA: TGTGCCAGCAGTTTATTCTGGGGGAACTCTGGGACCAACGTCCTGACTTTC. Translated, it gives CASSLFWGNSGTNVLTF.

The rearrangement links TRBV7-6 to TRBJ2-1, with D possibly matching TRBD1 (8 bases). The V end lost 5 bases, the J end lost 8 bases, and 19 bases lay between the germline ends. CDR3 size: 15 residues. Germline assignment: CDR1 SGHVS and CDR2 FNYEAQ. The CDR3 DNA follows: TGTGCCAGCAGCCACCCTGGACAGGGAGGGGATGAGCAGTTCTTC. Its protein is CASSHPGQGGDEQFF.

The chain links TRBV7-3 to TRBJ2-2; 7 bases match TRBD1. Trimming at V came to 5 bases and at J to 4 bases, leaving 10 bases not matched to a gene. This CDR3 is built from 16 residues. CDR1 and CDR2 (germline): SGHTA, FQGTGA. The CDR3 spells CASSPKPGQTTGELFF. DNA of the CDR3: TGTGCCAGCAGCCCAAAACCGGGACAGACCACCGGGGAGCTGTTTTTT.

V is TRBV6-2 or TRBV6-3 and J is TRBJ1-2; D gene uncertain. Between the trimmed V and J ends, which lost 6 bases and 7 bases, there was a span of 15 bases. Per germline, CDR1 MNHEY and CDR2 SVGEGT. The CDR3 has 13 residues. The CDR3 region is CASRDSRLVGYTF. The DNA of the CDR3 is TGTGCCAGCAGGGATTCACGGCTTGTTGGCTACACCTTC.

The J gene is TRBJ2-3, the V gene TRBV5-1; tentative D call: TRBD2 (6 bases). Germline V gene sequence: CDR1 SGHRS, CDR2 YFSETQ. CDR3 size: 14 residues. Trimming took 7 bases from V and 2 from J, leaving 14 bases between them. CDR3 sequence reads: CASGRDSSTDTQYF. CDR3 coding DNA: TGCGCCAGCGGACGGGACTCTTCCACAGATACGCAGTATTTT.

This chain links TRBV5-8 with TRBJ2-6; the D gene is possibly TRBD2 (6 bases). This CDR3 spans 17 amino acids. Germline CDR1 reads SGHTS; CDR2 reads YDEGEE. V lost 2 bases to trimming and J lost 0 bases, with 12 bases between them. Written as DNA, the CDR3 is TGTGCCAGCAGCTTTATAACCGGGAGCTCTGGGGCCAACGTCCTGACTTTC. Its translation is CASSFITGSSGANVLTF. The whole variable domain, remainder taken from reference TRBV5-8 and TRBJ2-6, is EAGVTQSPTHLIKTRGQQATLRCSPISGHTSVYWYQQALGLGLQFLLWYDEGEERNRGNFPPRFSGRQFPNYSSELNVNALELEDSALYLCASSFITGSSGANVLTFGAGSRLTVL.

The chain couples TRBV27 to TRBJ2-1; 8 bases match TRBD2. The CDR3 is 14 amino acids. Germline V gene sequence: CDR1 MNHEY, CDR2 SMNVEV (reference sequence). Trimming took 2 bases from V and 15 from J; bases not matched to a gene: 12. The CDR3 reads CASSLGAGAPDGFF. CDR3 bases: TGTGCCAGCAGTTTAGGAGCGGGGGCCCCAGATGGGTTCTTC.

A remark on this clonotype: Germline is not matched at one junction end, which may reflect a read error. The V and J genes are TRBV15 and TRBJ2-6, with a tentative D call TRBD1 (5 bases). This CDR3 contains 14 residues. CDR1 LNHNV and CDR2 YYDKDF come from the germline V gene (reference sequence). In DNA form, the CDR3 reads TGTGCCACCAGCAGCGGCTCTGGGGCCGACGTCCTGACTTTC. Protein product: CATSSGSGADVLTF.